The 10 T cell receptor beta chains presented below share a single source sample, sequenced in a study of T cells in Graves' hyperthyroidism and ophthalmopathy. Amplification targeted TCR beta CDR3 regions from RNA transcripts. The study used the HTBI primer set for a first-round RT-PCR of the TCR CDR3. From the multiplex PCR reads, TCRdb called clonotypes with MiXCR, one entry per CDR3 protein. In the table there are 250,000 to 300,000 distinct CDR3 sequences, roughly 13% of which are singletons. Sequencing was carried out using blood. These receptors came from a woman aged 40 to 50 with Graves' hyperthyroidism.

This clonotype was seen a few times. The V gene is TRBV7-2, the J gene TRBJ2-7, with D possibly TRBD2 on 7 matching bases. Trimming left V 5 bases short and J 6 bases short, with 20 bases between. The CDR3 spans 15 residues. The V gene's germline CDR1 is SGHTA and CDR2 FQGNSA. The DNA of the CDR3 is TGTGCCAGCAGCCCTCGGAGGGGGGGAGAGATCGAGCAGTACTTC. The encoded protein is CASSPRRGGEIEQYF.

This clonotype was found a few times. The chain is built from TRBV30 and TRBJ2-3, with D unresolved. Trimming took off 3 bases at V and 0 bases at J, with 10 bases between the two ends. There are 14 residues in the CDR3. Germline V gene sequence: CDR1 GTSNPN, CDR2 SVGIG (reference sequence). The CDR3 sequence: CAWSRTRSTDTQYF. The CDR3 coding sequence is TGTGCCTGGAGCCGGACCCGCAGCACAGATACGCAGTATTTT.

This clonotype showed up many times. This rearrangement joins TRBV20-1 to TRBJ2-1, with D maybe TRBD2 (6 bases). The germline gives CDR1 DFQATT, CDR2 SNEGSKA (reference sequence). The CDR3 consists of 14 residues. Trimming shortened V by 3 bases and J by 4 bases, and 13 bases separated the two germline ends. The CDR3 nucleotides read TGCAGTGCTAGGCGGTCTAGCGCATACAATGAGCAGTTCTTC. The encoded protein is CSARRSSAYNEQFF.

This clonotype showed up many times. The gene calls are TRBV6-2 or TRBV6-3 and TRBJ1-1; D ambiguous. Germline loops: CDR1 MNHEY, CDR2 SVGEGT. The length of the CDR3 is 12 residues. V was pared by 7 bases and J by 4 bases, with 10 bases between. In DNA, the CDR3 is TGTGCCAGCACCCACCCGGGCACTGAAGCTTTCTTT. Its translation: CASTHPGTEAFF.

The chain joins TRBV3-1 to TRBJ1-1; no clear D. Germline CDR1 reads LGHDT; CDR2 reads YNNKEL (reference sequence). The CDR3 loop spans 15 amino acids. The V end was cut by 5 bases, the J end by 0 bases, with 13 bases between. DNA of the CDR3: TGTGCCAGCAGCTCAGGTCCCTTTTTGAACACTGAAGCTTTCTTT. It yields the protein CASSSGPFLNTEAFF.

This clonotype has ten or more counts. V gene TRBV7-2 combines with J gene TRBJ1-3; D gene uncertain. This CDR3 comprises 13 residues. V lost 5 bases and J 4 bases, leaving 9 bases between the germline ends. In germline, CDR1 is SGHTA, CDR2 FQGNSA. CDR3 DNA sequence: TGTGCCAGCAGCCCCGAAGGGGGAAACACCATATATTTT. It codes for CASSPEGGNTIYF.

The chain combines TRBV7-2 with TRBJ1-6; possible D gene TRBD1, 5 bases. The CDR3 is 13 residues long. The germline V gene encodes CDR1 SGHTA and CDR2 FQGNSA. The ends were cut back, 1 base at V and 8 bases at J, with 6 bases in the middle. CDR3 coding DNA: TGTGCCAGCAGCTTAGAACAGGATTCACCCCTCCACTTT. Its protein is CASSLEQDSPLHF.

The sample holds a few counts of this clonotype. The rearrangement uses TRBV24-1 and TRBJ2-1, with 12 bases fitting TRBD2. After removal of 4 bases from V and 4 bases from J, the junction contained 7 bases not matched to a gene. This CDR3 is built from 17 residues. Germline V gene sequence: CDR1 KGHDR, CDR2 SFDVKD. The CDR3 protein is CATSDSGLAGLYNEQFF. CDR3 nucleotide sequence: TGTGCCACCAGTGACTCTGGACTAGCGGGACTTTACAATGAGCAGTTCTTC.

The table lists this clonotype with a few counts. The chain links TRBV4-1 to TRBJ2-3, with D possibly being TRBD2 (5 bases). The germline V gene encodes CDR1 MGHRA and CDR2 YSYEKL. The CDR3 covers 15 residues. Trimming stripped 8 bases from V and 1 base from J, with 16 bases between. The CDR3 sequence: CASRPGPRGTDTQYF. DNA for the CDR3: TGCGCCAGCCGTCCCGGTCCGCGGGGCACAGATACGCAGTATTTT.

This clonotype occurred many times. V is TRBV27 and J is TRBJ1-5; TRBD1 aligns across 12 bases. Per germline, CDR1 MNHEY and CDR2 SMNVEV (reference sequence). CDR3 length: 15 amino acids. The V gene end was trimmed by 5 bases and the J gene end by 7 bases; junction bases not matched to a gene: 6. The CDR3 loop reads CASSPGTGGWQPQHF. The DNA of the CDR3 is TGTGCCAGCAGTCCCGGGACAGGGGGCTGGCAGCCCCAGCATTTT.